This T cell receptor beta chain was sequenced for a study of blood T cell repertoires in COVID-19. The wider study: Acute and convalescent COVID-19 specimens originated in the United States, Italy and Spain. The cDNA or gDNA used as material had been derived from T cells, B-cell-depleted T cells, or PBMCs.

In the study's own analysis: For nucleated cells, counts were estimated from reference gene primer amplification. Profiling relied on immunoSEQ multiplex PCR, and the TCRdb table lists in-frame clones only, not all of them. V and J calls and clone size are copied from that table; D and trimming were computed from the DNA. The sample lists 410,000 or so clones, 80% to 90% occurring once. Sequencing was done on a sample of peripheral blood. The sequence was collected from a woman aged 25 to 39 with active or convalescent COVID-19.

For the CDR3, the DNA is TGTGCCACCAGCAGGGGACAGGGGGTAGTCTCGGATGAGCAGTACTTC. It translates to CATSRGQGVVSDEQYF. This rearrangement joins TRBV15 to TRBJ2-7; 11 nucleotides align to TRBD1. The CDR3 runs 16 residues. From germline, CDR1 is LNHNV and CDR2 YYDKDF (reference sequence). J lost 7 bases, V lost 3 bases, and 11 bases had no gene match.